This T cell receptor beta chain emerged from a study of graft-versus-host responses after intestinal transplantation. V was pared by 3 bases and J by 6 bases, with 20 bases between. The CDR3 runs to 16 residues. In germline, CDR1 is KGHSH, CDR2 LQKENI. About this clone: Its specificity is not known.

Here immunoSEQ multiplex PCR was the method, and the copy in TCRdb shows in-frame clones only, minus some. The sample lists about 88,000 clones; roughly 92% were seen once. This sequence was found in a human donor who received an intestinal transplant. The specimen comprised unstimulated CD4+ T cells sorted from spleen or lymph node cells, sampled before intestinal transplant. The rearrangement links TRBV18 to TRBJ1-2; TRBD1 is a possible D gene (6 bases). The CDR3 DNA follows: TGTGCCAGCTCACCTCCGGGGGGCAGCCCCGTAAATGGCTACACCTTC. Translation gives CASSPPGGSPVNGYTF.